This T cell receptor beta chain was sequenced during a study of molecular identifiers for immune sequencing clone quantification. Across the study: In the replicates, RNA derived from around 20,000 or 99,000 naive CD8 cells was divided into five parts, and four were sequenced. Study results and caveats: Underestimation of highly expanded clone sizes could arise where identical TCR molecules share a barcode.

In TCRdb, the PCR reads were re-called with MiXCR into one record per CDR3 protein. In the table there are about 9,700 distinct CDR3 sequences, over 15% of which are singletons. Using a CD8+CD4-CCR7+CD45RA+ phenotype, naive CD8 T cells were sorted. The table lists this clonotype with a few counts. Antigen: not known. Material for sequencing was naive CD8+ T cells from blood, with Jurkat cell RNA spiked in. Described subset: FACS-sorted CD8+CD4-CCR7+CD45RA+ naive T cells. The TCR was taken from a human donor in good health. Some libraries in this study had Jurkat cell RNA spiked in.

The CDR3 DNA sequence: TGTGCCAGCAGTGTGGCGACAGTCTATGGCTACACCTTC. Translation gives CASSVATVYGYTF. The chain employs TRBV2 and TRBJ1-2; the D gene is possibly TRBD1 (5 bases). Germline V gives CDR1 SNHLY, CDR2 FYNNEI. The CDR3 has 13 residues. Trimming left V 4 bases short and J 4 bases short, with 10 bases between.